This entry lists 20 T cell receptor beta chains sequenced from one sample in a study of blood T cell repertoires in COVID-19. Profiling relied on immunoSEQ multiplex PCR, and the TCRdb table lists in-frame clones only, not all of them. The repertoire holds about 130,000 clones, with less than 90% as singletons. Sequencing was performed on PBMCs or T cells enriched from blood (not recorded which). These receptors were collected from a woman aged 50 to 65 who had recovered from COVID-19.

CDR3 sequence: CASSLVVTSTDTQYF. CDR3 in DNA: TGTGCCAGCAGCTTAGTAGTTACTAGCACAGATACGCAGTATTTT. The rearrangement joins TRBV7-2 to TRBJ2-3; no firm D call. The V gene lost 1 base and the J gene lost 0 bases, with 8 bases spanning the gap. Germline V lookup: CDR1 SGHTA, CDR2 FQGNSA. The CDR3 contains 15 residues.

This clone was detected a few times. This chain joins TRBV6-5 and TRBJ1-1; D remains unclear. Deletions cut 6 bases from V and 10 bases from J, with 12 bases between. CDR3 length: 11 residues. CDR1 is MNHEY and CDR2 is SVGAGI in the germline V gene. Here the CDR3 reads CASSKRERAFF. Here the CDR3 DNA reads TGTGCCAGCAGCAAACGCGAGCGAGCTTTCTTT.

V gene TRBV15 combines with J gene TRBJ1-2; 7 bases align to TRBD1. Germline loops: CDR1 LNHNV, CDR2 YYDKDF (reference sequence). V dropped 1 base and J dropped 6; count of bases not matched to a gene: 5. This CDR3 is built from 14 residues. CDR3 sequence reads: CATSRVTGVDGYTF. The CDR3 DNA follows: TGTGCCACCAGCAGAGTCACAGGGGTTGATGGCTACACCTTC.

This chain connects TRBV30 to TRBJ2-2; a weak D match, TRBD2 (6 bases). The CDR3 totals 14 residues. Germline CDR1 GTSNPN, CDR2 SVGIG (reference sequence). The V gene lost 3 bases and the J gene lost 5 bases, with 13 bases spanning the gap. The CDR3 protein is CAWRLAATTGELFF. CDR3 DNA sequence: TGTGCCTGGAGGTTAGCGGCCACAACCGGGGAGCTGTTTTTT.

The CDR3 nucleotides are TGCGCCAGCAGTTCGGAGGCGGACAGGGTTGGGGAGACCCAGTACTTC. Its protein product is CASSSEADRVGETQYF. The chain recombines TRBV5-1 with TRBJ2-5; 8 bases match TRBD1. Germline CDR1 SGHRS, CDR2 YFSETQ. V lost 5 bases, J lost 5 bases, and 14 bases stayed unmatched. CDR3 size: 16 residues.

The chain employs TRBV12-3 or TRBV12-4 and TRBJ2-7, with TRBD1 matching 7 bases. J was trimmed by 6 bases and V by 6 bases; bases with no gene match: 8. The CDR3 is 13 amino acids. This CDR3 is CASRQTGFGEQYF. In DNA, the CDR3 is TGTGCCAGCAGGCAGACAGGGTTCGGCGAGCAGTACTTC.

The chain combines TRBV6-1 with TRBJ2-7; the D gene is possibly TRBD2 (6 bases). The CDR3 runs 16 residues. Germline V gives CDR1 MNHNS, CDR2 SASEGT. V lost 3 bases and J 0 bases, leaving 15 bases between the germline ends. The CDR3: CASSDGGAPNSYEQYF. The DNA of the CDR3 is TGTGCCAGCAGTGATGGAGGGGCTCCAAACTCCTACGAGCAGTACTTC.

V is TRBV2 and J is TRBJ1-1, with 9 bases fitting TRBD1. CDR1 is SNHLY, CDR2 FYNNEI, per germline. This CDR3 has 15 amino acids. The trim removed 2 bases at V and 5 bases at J, leaving 6 bases unmatched. The CDR3 loop reads CASSESGTGNTEAFF. The CDR3 DNA reads TGTGCCAGCAGTGAATCAGGGACAGGGAATACTGAAGCTTTCTTT.

V usage is TRBV6-2 or TRBV6-3 and J usage is TRBJ1-2; possibly TRBD1 for D (5 bases). V lost 2 bases to trimming and J lost 7 bases, with 11 bases between them. This CDR3 contains 13 residues. CDR1 MNHEY and CDR2 SVGEGT come from the germline V gene. The CDR3 DNA is TGTGCCAGCAGTTACGTGGGGCTTACTGGCTACACCTTC. Protein product: CASSYVGLTGYTF.

The chain links TRBV2 to TRBJ2-5; D may be TRBD1 (5 bases). This CDR3 is built from 14 residues. Trimming stripped 6 bases from V and 2 bases from J, with 13 bases between. Germline V gene lookup returns CDR1 SNHLY and CDR2 FYNNEI. For the CDR3, the DNA is TGTGCCAGCAGAGTTAGGGGCCCTCAAGAGACCCAGTACTTC. Translating it yields CASRVRGPQETQYF.

This chain joins TRBV19 and TRBJ2-7; 8 bases map to TRBD1. V shed 6 bases, J shed 4 bases, and the junction held 11 bases outside the gene matches. Looked up from germline, CDR1 is LNHDA and CDR2 is SQIVND (reference sequence). This CDR3 spans 15 amino acids. The CDR3, as DNA: TGTGCCAGTAGGGCCGGGACAGGATTCGTTTACGAGCAGTACTTC. Translation gives CASRAGTGFVYEQYF.

The chain combines TRBV6-5 with TRBJ2-7, with D possibly being TRBD2 (6 bases). This CDR3 has 14 amino acids. Germline loops: CDR1 MNHEY, CDR2 SVGAGI. Trimming pared 6 bases from V and 3 bases from J, leaving 15 bases between. CDR3 in amino acids: CASRTPWRGYEQYF. The CDR3 bases are TGTGCCAGCAGGACCCCTTGGAGGGGCTACGAGCAGTACTTC.

The genes are TRBV7-6 and TRBJ2-1; 8 bases fit TRBD2. Per the germline V gene, CDR1 is SGHVS and CDR2 is FNYEAQ. Unmatched junction bases numbered 8, after V lost 3 bases and J lost 4 bases. The CDR3 has 16 amino acids. This CDR3 is CASSFSGTRAYNEQFF. The CDR3, as DNA: TGTGCCAGCAGCTTCTCCGGGACTAGGGCTTACAATGAGCAGTTCTTC.

This clone was seen a few times. The chain couples TRBV27 to TRBJ1-1; D may be TRBD1 (6 bases). This CDR3 is 15 amino acids long. Trimming removed 3 bases at V and 4 bases at J, with 15 bases between. CDR1 is MNHEY and CDR2 is SMNVEV in the germline V gene (reference sequence). CDR3 in amino acids: CASSLGQGRITEAFF. CDR3 in DNA: TGTGCCAGCAGTTTGGGCCAGGGGCGGATCACTGAAGCTTTCTTT.

CDR3 DNA sequence: TGTGCCAGCAGCCACGGGACAGGGGGCTACGAGCAGTACTTC. Translated: CASSHGTGGYEQYF. The J gene is TRBJ2-7, the V gene TRBV14; 11 bases agree with TRBD1. The CDR3 has 14 amino acids. Germline CDR1 is SGHDN and CDR2 is FVKESK. With 3 bases clipped from V and 3 bases from J, the junction kept 1 base outside the gene matches.

The V call is TRBV2, the J call TRBJ2-2; TRBD2 agrees at 9 bases. In germline, CDR1 is SNHLY, CDR2 FYNNEI. This CDR3 comprises 17 residues. After removal of 2 bases from V and 3 bases from J, the junction contained 7 bases not matched to a gene. The CDR3 nucleotides read TGTGCCAGCAGTGAAACGGCGGGGGGGTCGGACACCGGGGAGCTGTTTTTT. It yields the protein CASSETAGGSDTGELFF.

The chain combines TRBV24-1 with TRBJ2-3; weak D call: TRBD2 (5 bases). The CDR3 sequence is 17 residues long. CDR1 KGHDR and CDR2 SFDVKD come from the germline V gene. V shed 3 bases and J shed 0 bases, with 15 bases lying between them. The CDR3 spells CATSDPWGDLSTDTQYF. The CDR3 DNA reads as TGTGCCACCAGTGATCCCTGGGGAGATCTCAGCACAGATACGCAGTATTTT.

This sequence joins TRBV11-3 and TRBJ1-5; D not certain. Germline CDR1 is SGHNT and CDR2 is YENEEA. The CDR3 length is 15 residues. V was pared by 1 base and J by 1 base, with 8 bases between. The CDR3 DNA reads as TGTGCCAGCAGCTTAGTCGGCAGGAGCAATCAGCCCCAGCATTTT. Translating gives CASSLVGRSNQPQHF.

The CDR3 here is CASSNVLGGGDGYTF. CDR3 DNA: TGTGCCAGCAGTAACGTCCTAGGGGGCGGGGATGGCTACACCTTC. The chain links TRBV6-5 to TRBJ1-2, with 7 bases aligning to TRBD1. Germline CDR1 MNHEY, CDR2 SVGAGI. The V segment lost 5 bases and the J segment 6 bases; nucleotides outside the gene matches: 12. The CDR3 contains 15 residues.

This clone was picked up one time. The V and J genes are TRBV15 and TRBJ2-7; a possible D gene is TRBD2 (6 bases). The CDR3 totals 15 residues. V was cut by 0 bases and J by 2 bases, with 11 bases left in between. Germline V gives CDR1 LNHNV, CDR2 YYDKDF (reference sequence). The CDR3 sequence: CATSRDWRGPYEQYF. CDR3 nucleotide sequence: TGTGCCACCAGCAGAGATTGGCGGGGACCCTACGAGCAGTACTTC. Combining the CDR3 with reference TRBV15 and TRBJ2-7 gives the whole variable domain DAMVIQNPRYQVTQFGKPVTLSCSQTLNHNVMYWYQQKSSQAPKLLFHYYDKDFNNEADTPDNFQSRRPNTSFCFLDIRSPGLGDTAMYLCATSRDWRGPYEQYFGPGTRLTVT.